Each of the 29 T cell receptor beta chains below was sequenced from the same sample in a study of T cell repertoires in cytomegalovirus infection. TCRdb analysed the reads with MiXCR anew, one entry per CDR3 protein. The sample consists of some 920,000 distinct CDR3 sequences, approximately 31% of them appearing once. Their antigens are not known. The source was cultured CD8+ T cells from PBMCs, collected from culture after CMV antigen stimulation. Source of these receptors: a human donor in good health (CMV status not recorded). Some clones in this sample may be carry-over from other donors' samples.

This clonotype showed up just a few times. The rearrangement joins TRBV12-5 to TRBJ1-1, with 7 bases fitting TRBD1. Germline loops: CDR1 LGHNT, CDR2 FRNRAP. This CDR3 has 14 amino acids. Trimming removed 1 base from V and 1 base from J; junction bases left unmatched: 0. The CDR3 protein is CASGLGTGNTEAFF. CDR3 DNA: TGTGCTAGTGGTTTGGGGACAGGGAACACTGAAGCTTTCTTT. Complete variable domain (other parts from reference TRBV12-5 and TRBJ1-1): DARVTQTPRHKVTEMGQEVTMRCQPILGHNTVFWYRQTMMQGLELLAYFRNRAPLDDSGMPKDRFSAEMPDATLATLKIQPSEPRDSAVYFCASGLGTGNTEAFFGQGTRLTVV.

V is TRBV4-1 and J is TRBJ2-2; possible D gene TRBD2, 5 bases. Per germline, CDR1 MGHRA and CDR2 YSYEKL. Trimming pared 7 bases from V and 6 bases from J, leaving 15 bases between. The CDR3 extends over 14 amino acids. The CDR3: CASTAGGRAGELFF. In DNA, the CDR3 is TGCGCCAGCACCGCAGGAGGTCGCGCCGGGGAGCTGTTTTTT.

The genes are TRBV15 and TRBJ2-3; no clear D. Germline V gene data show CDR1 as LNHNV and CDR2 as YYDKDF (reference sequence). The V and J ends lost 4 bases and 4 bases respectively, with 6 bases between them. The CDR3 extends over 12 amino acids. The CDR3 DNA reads TGTGCCACCAGCAAGCCTCCAGATACGCAGTATTTT. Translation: CATSKPPDTQYF.

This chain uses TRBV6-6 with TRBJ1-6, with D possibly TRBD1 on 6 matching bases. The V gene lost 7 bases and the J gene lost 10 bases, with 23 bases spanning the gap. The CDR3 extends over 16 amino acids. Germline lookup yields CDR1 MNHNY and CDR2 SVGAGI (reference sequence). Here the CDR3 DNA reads TGTGCCAGCACCTCCGACGACACCAAGGGGGTCTCACCCCTCCACTTT. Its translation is CASTSDDTKGVSPLHF.

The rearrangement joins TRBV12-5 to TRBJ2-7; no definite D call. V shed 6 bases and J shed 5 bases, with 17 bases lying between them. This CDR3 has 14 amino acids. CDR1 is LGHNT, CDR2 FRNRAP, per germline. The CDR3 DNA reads TGTGCTAGTGGCGTAGATGTGACAAGAGACGAGCAGTACTTC. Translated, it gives CASGVDVTRDEQYF. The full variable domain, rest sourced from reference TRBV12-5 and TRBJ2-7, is DARVTQTPRHKVTEMGQEVTMRCQPILGHNTVFWYRQTMMQGLELLAYFRNRAPLDDSGMPKDRFSAEMPDATLATLKIQPSEPRDSAVYFCASGVDVTRDEQYFGPGTRLTVT.

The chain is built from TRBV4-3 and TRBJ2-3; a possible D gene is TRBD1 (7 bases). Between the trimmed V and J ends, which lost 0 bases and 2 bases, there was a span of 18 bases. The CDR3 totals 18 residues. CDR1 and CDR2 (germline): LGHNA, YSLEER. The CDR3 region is CASSQDPGGQSPTDTQYF. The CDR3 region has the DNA TGCGCCAGCAGCCAAGATCCCGGGGGACAGTCACCCACAGATACGCAGTATTTT.

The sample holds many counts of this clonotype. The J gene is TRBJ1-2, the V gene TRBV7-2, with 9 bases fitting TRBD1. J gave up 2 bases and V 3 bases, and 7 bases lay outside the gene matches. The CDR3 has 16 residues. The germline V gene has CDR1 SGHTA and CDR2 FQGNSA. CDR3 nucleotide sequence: TGTGCCAGCAGCTTCTGGTCGACAGGGGGGAACTATGGCTACACCTTC. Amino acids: CASSFWSTGGNYGYTF.

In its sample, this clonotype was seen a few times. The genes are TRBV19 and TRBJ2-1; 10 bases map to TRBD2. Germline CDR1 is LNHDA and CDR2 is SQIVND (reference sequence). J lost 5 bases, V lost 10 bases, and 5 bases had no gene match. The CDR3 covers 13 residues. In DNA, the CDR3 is TGTGCCACAGAAGCGGGGGGGAACAATGAGCAGTTCTTC. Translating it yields CATEAGGNNEQFF. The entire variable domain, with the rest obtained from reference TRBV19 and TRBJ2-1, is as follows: DGGITQSPKYLFRKEGQNVTLSCEQNLNHDAMYWYRQDPGQGLRLIYYSQIVNDFQKGDIAEGYSVSREKKESFPLTVTSAQKNPTAFYLCATEAGGNNEQFFGPGTRLTVL.

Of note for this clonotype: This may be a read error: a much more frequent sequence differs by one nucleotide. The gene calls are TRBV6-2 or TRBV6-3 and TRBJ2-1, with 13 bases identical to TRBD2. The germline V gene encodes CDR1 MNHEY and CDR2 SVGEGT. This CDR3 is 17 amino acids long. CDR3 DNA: TGTGTCAGCAGTTACTCACGGACTAGCGGGGGTTACAATGAGCAGTTCTTC. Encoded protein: CVSSYSRTSGGYNEQFF.

Here the CDR3 DNA reads TGTGCCAGCAGCTTAGACCTGCAGGGAGAATATGGCTACACCTTC. It encodes CASSLDLQGEYGYTF. The chain joins TRBV7-6 to TRBJ1-2, with D maybe TRBD1 (5 bases). CDR3 length equals 15 residues. The germline V and J ends were trimmed by 1 base and 5 bases, with 14 bases remaining between them. CDR1 and CDR2 (germline): SGHVS, FNYEAQ.

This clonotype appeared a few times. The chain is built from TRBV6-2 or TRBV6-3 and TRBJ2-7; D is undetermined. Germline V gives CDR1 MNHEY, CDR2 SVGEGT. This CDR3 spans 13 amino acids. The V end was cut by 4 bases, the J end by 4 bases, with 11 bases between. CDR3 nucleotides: TGTGCCAGCAGTTTATCACCTGGTTACGAGCAGTACGTC. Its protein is CASSLSPGYEQYV.

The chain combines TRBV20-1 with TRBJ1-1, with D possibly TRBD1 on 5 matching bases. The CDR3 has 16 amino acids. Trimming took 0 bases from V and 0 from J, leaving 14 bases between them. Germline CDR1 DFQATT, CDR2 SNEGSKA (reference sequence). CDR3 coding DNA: TGCAGTGCTAGAGAGAGGGATGGGGGAATGAACACTGAAGCTTTCTTT. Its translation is CSARERDGGMNTEAFF.

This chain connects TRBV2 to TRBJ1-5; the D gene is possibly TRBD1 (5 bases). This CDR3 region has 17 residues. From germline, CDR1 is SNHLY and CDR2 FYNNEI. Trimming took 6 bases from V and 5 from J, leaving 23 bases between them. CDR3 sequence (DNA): TGTGCCAGCAGCGAGACTCAACCGGGACTTATCTATCAGCCCCAGCATTTT. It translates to CASSETQPGLIYQPQHF.

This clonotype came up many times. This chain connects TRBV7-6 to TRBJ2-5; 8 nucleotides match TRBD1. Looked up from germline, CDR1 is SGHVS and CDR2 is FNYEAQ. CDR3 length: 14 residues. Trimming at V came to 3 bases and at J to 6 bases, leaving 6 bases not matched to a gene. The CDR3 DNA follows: TGTGCCAGCAGCTTTGACAGGGGACGAAAGACCCAGTACTTC. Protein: CASSFDRGRKTQYF. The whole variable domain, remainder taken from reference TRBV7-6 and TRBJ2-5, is GAGVSQSPRYKVTKRGQDVALRCDPISGHVSLYWYRQALGQGPEFLTYFNYEAQQDKSGLPNDRFSAERPEGSISTLTIQRTEQRDSAMYRCASSFDRGRKTQYFGPGTRLLVL.

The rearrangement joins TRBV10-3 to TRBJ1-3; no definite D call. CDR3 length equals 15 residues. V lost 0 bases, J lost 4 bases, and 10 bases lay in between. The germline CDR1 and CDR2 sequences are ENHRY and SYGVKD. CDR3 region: CAISESGGNGNTIYF. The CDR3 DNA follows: TGTGCCATCAGTGAGTCAGGAGGGAACGGAAACACCATATATTTT.

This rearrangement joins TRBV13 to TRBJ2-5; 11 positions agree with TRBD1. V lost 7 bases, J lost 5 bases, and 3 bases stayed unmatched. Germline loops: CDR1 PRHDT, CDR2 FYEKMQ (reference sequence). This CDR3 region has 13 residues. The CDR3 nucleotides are TGTGCCAGCACGGACAGGGGGCGGGAGACCCAGTACTTC. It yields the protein CASTDRGRETQYF.

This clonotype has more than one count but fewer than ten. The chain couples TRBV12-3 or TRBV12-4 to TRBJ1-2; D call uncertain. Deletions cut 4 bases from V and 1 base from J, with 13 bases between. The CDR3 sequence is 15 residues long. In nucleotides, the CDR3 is TGTGCCAGCAGTTATAGTTCAGGAATTAACTATGGCTACACCTTC. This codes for CASSYSSGINYGYTF.

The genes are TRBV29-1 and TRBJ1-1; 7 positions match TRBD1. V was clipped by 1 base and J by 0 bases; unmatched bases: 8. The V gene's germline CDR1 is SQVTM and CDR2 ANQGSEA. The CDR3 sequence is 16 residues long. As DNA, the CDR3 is TGCAGCGTTGAAGGAGGGACAGCGGGAATGAACACTGAAGCTTTCTTT. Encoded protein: CSVEGGTAGMNTEAFF.

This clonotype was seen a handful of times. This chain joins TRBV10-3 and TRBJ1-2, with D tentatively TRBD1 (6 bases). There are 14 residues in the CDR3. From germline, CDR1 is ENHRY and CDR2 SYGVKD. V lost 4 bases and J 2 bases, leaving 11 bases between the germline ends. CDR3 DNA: TGTGCCATCAGTGCAGGACAGAGGAACTATGGCTACACCTTC. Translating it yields CAISAGQRNYGYTF.

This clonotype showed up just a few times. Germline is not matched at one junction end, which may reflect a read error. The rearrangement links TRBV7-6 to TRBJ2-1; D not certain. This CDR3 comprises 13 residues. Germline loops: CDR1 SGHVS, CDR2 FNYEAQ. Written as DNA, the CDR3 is TGTGCTAGCAGCTTCTCACGGATGACTGAGCAGTTCTTC. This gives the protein CASSFSRMTEQFF.

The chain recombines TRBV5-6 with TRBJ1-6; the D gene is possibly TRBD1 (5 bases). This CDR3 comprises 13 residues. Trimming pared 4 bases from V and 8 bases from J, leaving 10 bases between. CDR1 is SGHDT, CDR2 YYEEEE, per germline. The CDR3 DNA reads TGTGCCAGCAGCCAGTGGGGGGATTCACCCCTCCACTTT. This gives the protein CASSQWGDSPLHF. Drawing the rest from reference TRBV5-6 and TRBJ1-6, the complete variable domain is DAGVTQSPTHLIKTRGQQVTLRCSPKSGHDTVSWYQQALGQGPQFIFQYYEEEERQRGNFPDRFSGHQFPNYSSELNVNALLLGDSALYLCASSQWGDSPLHFGNGTRLTVT.

CDR3 nucleotide sequence: TGTGCCAGAGCGGGGCTTGACGGCACAGATACGCAGTATTTT. It yields the protein CARAGLDGTDTQYF. This chain connects TRBV2 to TRBJ2-3; TRBD2 matches at 7 bases. Trimming removed 9 bases from V and 1 base from J; junction bases left unmatched: 7. Germline-derived CDR1 and CDR2 are SNHLY and FYNNEI. This CDR3 has 14 residues. The full variable domain, rest sourced from reference TRBV2 and TRBJ2-3, is EPEVTQTPSHQVTQMGQEVILRCVPISNHLYFYWYRQILGQKVEFLVSFYNNEISEKSEIFDDQFSVERPDGSNFTLKIRSTKLEDSAMYFCARAGLDGTDTQYFGPGTRLTVL.

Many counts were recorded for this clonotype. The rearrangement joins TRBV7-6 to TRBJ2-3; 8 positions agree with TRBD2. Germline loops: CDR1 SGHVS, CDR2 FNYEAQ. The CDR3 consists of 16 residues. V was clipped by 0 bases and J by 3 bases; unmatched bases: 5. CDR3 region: CASSLARRGGTDTQYF. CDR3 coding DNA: TGTGCCAGCAGCTTAGCGCGACGGGGGGGTACAGATACGCAGTATTTT.

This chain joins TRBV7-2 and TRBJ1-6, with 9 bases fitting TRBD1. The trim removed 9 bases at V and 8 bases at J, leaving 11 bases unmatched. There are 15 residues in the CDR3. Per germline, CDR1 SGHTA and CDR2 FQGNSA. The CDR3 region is CASSPWTGEDSPLHF. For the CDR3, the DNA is TGTGCCAGTAGTCCCTGGACAGGGGAAGATTCACCCCTCCACTTT.

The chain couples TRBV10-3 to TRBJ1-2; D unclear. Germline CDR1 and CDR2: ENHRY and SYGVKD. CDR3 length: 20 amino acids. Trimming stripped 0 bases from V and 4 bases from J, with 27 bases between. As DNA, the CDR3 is TGTGCCATCAGTGAGTCGCTTCTTTCCAGGACCCACCCGACAATCTATGGCTACACCTTC. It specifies CAISESLLSRTHPTIYGYTF.

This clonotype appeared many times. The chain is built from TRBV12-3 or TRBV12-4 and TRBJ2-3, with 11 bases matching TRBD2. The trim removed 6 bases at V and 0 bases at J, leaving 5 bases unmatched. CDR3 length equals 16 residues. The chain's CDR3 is CASRPGLAVSTDTQYF. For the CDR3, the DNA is TGTGCCAGCAGACCGGGACTAGCGGTTAGCACAGATACGCAGTATTTT.

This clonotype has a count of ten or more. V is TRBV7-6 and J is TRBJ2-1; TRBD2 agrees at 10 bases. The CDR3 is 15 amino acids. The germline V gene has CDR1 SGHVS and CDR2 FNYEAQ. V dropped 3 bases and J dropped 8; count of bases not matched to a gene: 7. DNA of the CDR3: TGTGCCAGCAGCTTCGCTAGCGGGGGAAAAGATGAGCAGTTCTTC. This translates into CASSFASGGKDEQFF.

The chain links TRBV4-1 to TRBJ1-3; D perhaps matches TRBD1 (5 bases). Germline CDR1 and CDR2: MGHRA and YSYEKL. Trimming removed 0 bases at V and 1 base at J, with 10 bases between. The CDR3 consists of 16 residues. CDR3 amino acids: CASSQDGGNSGNTIYF. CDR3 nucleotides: TGCGCCAGCAGCCAAGATGGGGGGAATTCTGGAAACACCATATATTTT.

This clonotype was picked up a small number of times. The CDR3 sequence: CASRTYQGALHTEAFF. CDR3 bases: TGTGCCAGCAGGACCTACCAGGGGGCCCTTCACACTGAAGCTTTCTTT. The rearrangement uses TRBV27 and TRBJ1-1, with 8 nucleotides matching TRBD1. The junction had 12 bases not matched to a gene; V was cut back by 6 bases and J by 3 bases. This CDR3 is 16 amino acids long. The V gene's germline CDR1 is MNHEY and CDR2 SMNVEV (reference sequence).